These 5 T cell receptor beta chains came from one sample sequenced in a study of OX40 agonist ivuxolimab in advanced cancers. Sequencing used immunoSEQ multiplex PCR; TCRdb keeps in-frame clones, though not all of them. The sample lists under 70,000 clones, roughly nine tenths occurring once. Sequencing used CD4+ or CD8+ T cells sorted from blood, obtained in a trial of the OX40 agonist ivuxolimab. The origin of the receptors is an adult with an advanced solid tumor such as melanoma, head and neck, liver or kidney cancer.

The chain uses TRBV15 and TRBJ2-6, with no clear D. V lost 6 bases and J 4 bases, leaving 10 bases between the germline ends. The germline V gene encodes CDR1 LNHNV and CDR2 YYDKDF (reference sequence). The CDR3 contains 14 residues. This CDR3 reads CATSASTGANVLTF. Written as DNA, the CDR3 is TGTGCCACCAGTGCAAGTACAGGGGCCAACGTCCTGACTTTC.

The CDR3 nucleotides read TGTGCCAGCAGTCCAGGTAGAGAGCAGTACTTC. This sequence encodes CASSPGREQYF. The chain uses TRBV28 and TRBJ2-7; no firm D call. CDR3 length: 11 residues. Germline V lookup: CDR1 MDHEN, CDR2 SYDVKM. Trimming took off 5 bases at V and 7 bases at J, with 9 bases between the two ends.

The chain carries TRBV11-2 and TRBJ2-7, with D possibly called TRBD1 or TRBD2 (5 bases each). The germline V gene has CDR1 SGHAT and CDR2 FQNNGV. Trimming pared 5 bases from V and 7 bases from J, leaving 12 bases between. The CDR3 consists of 12 residues. CDR3 region: CASSVQWGEQYF. In nucleotides, the CDR3 is TGTGCCAGCAGCGTACAGTGGGGGGAGCAGTACTTC.

The chain uses TRBV6-1 and TRBJ1-3; D unresolved. The V and J ends lost 8 bases and 3 bases respectively, with 14 bases between them. The CDR3 loop spans 14 amino acids. Looked up from germline, CDR1 is MNHNS and CDR2 is SASEGT. The CDR3 spells CASSEGFYGNTIYF. The CDR3 DNA is TGTGCCAGCTCTGAAGGGTTTTATGGAAACACCATATATTTT.

This clone came up once. V and J are TRBV11-2 and TRBJ1-3, with TRBD1 matching 7 bases. There are 17 residues in the CDR3. V lost 4 bases and J lost 2; bases outside the gene matches: 11. The V gene's germline CDR1 is SGHAT and CDR2 FQNNGV. The chain's CDR3 is CASSWRGQLSTGNTIYF. CDR3 nucleotides: TGTGCCAGCAGCTGGAGGGGACAGTTATCGACTGGAAACACCATATATTTT.